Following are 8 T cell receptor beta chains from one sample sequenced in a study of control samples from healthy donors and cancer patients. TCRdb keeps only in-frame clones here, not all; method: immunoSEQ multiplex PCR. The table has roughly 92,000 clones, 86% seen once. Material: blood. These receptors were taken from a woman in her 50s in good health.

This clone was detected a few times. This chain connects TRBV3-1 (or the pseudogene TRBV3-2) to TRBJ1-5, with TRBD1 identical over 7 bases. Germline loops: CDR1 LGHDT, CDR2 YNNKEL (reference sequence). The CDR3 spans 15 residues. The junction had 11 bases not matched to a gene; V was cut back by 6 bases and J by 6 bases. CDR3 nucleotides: TGTGCCAGCAGTCCAACTTATCAGGGGGGTCAGCCCCAGCATTTT. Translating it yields CASSPTYQGGQPQHF.

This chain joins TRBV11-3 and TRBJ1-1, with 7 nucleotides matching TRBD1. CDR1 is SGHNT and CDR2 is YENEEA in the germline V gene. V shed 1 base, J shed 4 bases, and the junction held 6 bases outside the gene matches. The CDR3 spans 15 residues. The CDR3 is CASSLGYRGGTEAFF. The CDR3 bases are TGTGCCAGCAGCTTAGGATACAGGGGAGGCACTGAAGCTTTCTTT.

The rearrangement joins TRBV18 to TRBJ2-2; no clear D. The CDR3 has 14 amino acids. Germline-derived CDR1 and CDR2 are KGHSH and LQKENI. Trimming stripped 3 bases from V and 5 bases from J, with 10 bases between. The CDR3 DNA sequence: TGTGCCAGCTCACCTACCATCCAGACCGGGGAGCTGTTTTTT. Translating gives CASSPTIQTGELFF.

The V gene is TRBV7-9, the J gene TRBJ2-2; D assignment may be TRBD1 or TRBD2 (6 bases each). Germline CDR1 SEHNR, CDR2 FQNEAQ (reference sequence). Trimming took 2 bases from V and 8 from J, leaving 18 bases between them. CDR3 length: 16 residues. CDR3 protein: CASSLTGARRRGELFF. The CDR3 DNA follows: TGTGCCAGCAGCTTAACGGGGGCGCGTAGGAGAGGGGAGCTGTTTTTT.

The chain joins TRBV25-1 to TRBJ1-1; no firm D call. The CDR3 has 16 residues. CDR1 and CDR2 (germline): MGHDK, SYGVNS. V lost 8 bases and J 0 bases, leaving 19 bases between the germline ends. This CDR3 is CASGGSSRNLNTEAFF. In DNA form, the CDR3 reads TGTGCCAGCGGCGGGAGTTCCAGGAATCTGAACACTGAAGCTTTCTTT.

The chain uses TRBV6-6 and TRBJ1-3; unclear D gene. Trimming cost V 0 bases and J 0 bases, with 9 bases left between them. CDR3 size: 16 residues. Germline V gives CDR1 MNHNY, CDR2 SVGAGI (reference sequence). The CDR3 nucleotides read TGTGCCAGCAGTTACTCGAGCAGCCACTCTGGAAACACCATATATTTT. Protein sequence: CASSYSSSHSGNTIYF.

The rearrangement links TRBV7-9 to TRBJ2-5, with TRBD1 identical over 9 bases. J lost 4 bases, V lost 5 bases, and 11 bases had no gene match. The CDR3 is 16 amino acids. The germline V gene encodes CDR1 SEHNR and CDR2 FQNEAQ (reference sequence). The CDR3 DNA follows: TGTGCCAGCAGCCCCTCCGGGACAGGGATCGGAGAGACCCAGTACTTC. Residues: CASSPSGTGIGETQYF.

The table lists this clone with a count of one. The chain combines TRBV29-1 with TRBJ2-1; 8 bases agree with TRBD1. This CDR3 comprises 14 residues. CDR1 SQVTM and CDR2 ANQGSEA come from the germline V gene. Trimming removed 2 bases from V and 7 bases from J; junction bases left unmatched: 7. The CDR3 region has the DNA TGCAGCGTTGAATTGGACAGGGAACCGAATGAGCAGTTCTTC. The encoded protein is CSVELDREPNEQFF.